This TCR beta chain was identified during a study of OX40 agonist ivuxolimab in advanced cancers. The ends were cut back, 6 bases at V and 0 bases at J, with 13 bases in the middle. The CDR3 contains 15 residues. Germline V CDR1 and CDR2: SGHNT, YYREEE (reference sequence). Generated by immunoSEQ multiplex PCR, the TCRdb table keeps only in-frame clones and is missing some. The sample records over 10,000 clones, more than 80% being singletons. The TCR sequence derives from an adult with an advanced solid tumor such as melanoma, head and neck, liver or kidney cancer. The material was CD4+ or CD8+ T cells sorted from blood, obtained in a trial of the OX40 agonist ivuxolimab. V is TRBV5-4 and J is TRBJ2-1; D possibly corresponds to TRBD2 (6 bases). The CDR3 bases are TGTGCCAGCACCTTTACCGGGAGCTCCTACAATGAGCAGTTCTTC. Amino acid sequence: CASTFTGSSYNEQFF.